This is a list of T cell receptor beta chains from one sample in a study of blood T cell repertoires in COVID-19. Method: immunoSEQ multiplex PCR; TCRdb's copy keeps in-frame clones and lacks some. The table shows 120,000 or so clones, with 60% to 80% occurring only once. The sample taken for sequencing was peripheral blood. These receptors were obtained from a man in his 60s with acute or convalescent COVID-19. CDR3s include the opening cysteine and the closing phenylalanine or tryptophan. The order of the fields is CDR3 length, J gene, clone size, D gene, V gene, CDR3 DNA, CDR3 protein. The D gene is left open where the match is weak. The size of a clone is reported for some rows only, either as once, few or many, or as a class for expanded clones.

13 | TRBJ2-7 | - | TRBD2 | TRBV2 | TGTGCCAGCAGGGGGGAGCGGGGAGCCGAGCAGTACTTC | CASRGERGAEQYF
13 | TRBJ2-5 | - | - | TRBV10-3 | TGTGCCATCATGGGGGGAGACCAAGAGACCCAGTACTTC | CAIMGGDQETQYF
18 | TRBJ2-4 | - | TRBD2 | TRBV3-1/TRBV3-2 | TGTGCCAGCAGGGGCTCGGTTGCGGGGGGGCCATCCAAAAACATTCAGTACTTC | CASRGSVAGGPSKNIQYF
14 | TRBJ1-5 | - | - | TRBV5-1 | TGCGCCAGCAGCGTTGACAGCCCCAATCAGCCCCAGCATTTT | CASSVDSPNQPQHF
17 | TRBJ2-1 | few | TRBD2 | TRBV19 | TGTGCCAGTAGTATGGGGCTAGCGGGAGTACAGAACAATGAGCAGTTCTTC | CASSMGLAGVQNNEQFF
17 | TRBJ2-4 | - | - | TRBV4-1 | TGCGCCAGCAGCCAAGTAGGGCTACGGGGGGCAAAAAACATTCAGTACTTC | CASSQVGLRGAKNIQYF
15 | TRBJ2-2 | - | TRBD1 | TRBV12-5 | TGTGCTAGTGGTTCCCAGGGGGCAGGCACCGGGGAGCTGTTTTTT | CASGSQGAGTGELFF
15 | TRBJ2-7 | - | - | TRBV28 | TGTGCCAGCAGTTTGTGGGGTACTAGCAATTACGAGCAGTACTTC | CASSLWGTSNYEQYF
13 | TRBJ1-2 | once | - | TRBV13 | TGTGCCAGCAGCTTATCCGGGGTCGGCGGCTACACCTTC | CASSLSGVGGYTF
13 | TRBJ1-2 | - | - | TRBV28 | TGTGCCAGCTCGAGCTTGCCAAACTATGGCTACACCTTC | CASSSLPNYGYTF
20 | TRBJ2-2 | - | TRBD2 | TRBV30 | TGTGCCTGGAGTGTTATCTTGCCGGGACTAGCGGGGGCGAACACCGGGGAGCTGTTTTTT | CAWSVILPGLAGANTGELFF
12 | TRBJ1-2 | - | - | TRBV2 | TGTGCCAGCAGGCGACAGGCGCATGGCTACACCTTC | CASRRQAHGYTF
15 | TRBJ1-6 | few | - | TRBV6-5 | TGTGCCAGCAGGGAGGGACTTAAGTCCAATTCACCCCTCCACTTT | CASREGLKSNSPLHF
15 | TRBJ1-6 | - | - | TRBV7-3 | TGTGCCAGCAGCCCTGGCGGGACTTTTAATTCACCCCTCCACTTT | CASSPGGTFNSPLHF
17 | TRBJ2-2 | once | - | TRBV7-6 | TGTGCCAGCAGCTTAGCTCGGGCAGGACAAACGACCGGGGAGCTGTTTTTT | CASSLARAGQTTGELFF
15 | TRBJ1-2 | - | - | TRBV27 | TGTGCCAGCAGAAGAATAGGGGTATCGGCCTATGGCTACACCTTC | CASRRIGVSAYGYTF
21 | TRBJ2-1 | - | TRBD2 | TRBV12-5 | TGTGCTAGTGGTTTGGGAACCATCCCGGGACTAGCGGGGGGTTACTACAATGAGCAGTTCTTC | CASGLGTIPGLAGGYYNEQFF
13 | TRBJ1-2 | - | TRBD1 | TRBV10-3 | TGTGCCATCGGGGACAGACCTAACTATGGCTACACCTTC | CAIGDRPNYGYTF
14 | TRBJ2-1 | - | - | TRBV7-6 | TGTGCCAGCAGCCATATTAACGCAGGGAATGAGCAGTTCTTC | CASSHINAGNEQFF
14 | TRBJ1-2 | - | - | TRBV6-5 | TGTGCCAGCAGTTACACCCCTAAGGCGGGCGGCTACACCTTC | CASSYTPKAGGYTF
15 | TRBJ2-3 | once | TRBD2 | TRBV10-3 | TGTGCCGTCTCAGCTGGCGGGGGAGGTCCAGATACGCAGTATTTT | CAVSAGGGGPDTQYF
14 | TRBJ2-1 | - | - | TRBV5-1 | TGCGCCAGCAGCTTCGGCACCAAGAGGAATGAGCAGTTCTTC | CASSFGTKRNEQFF
17 | TRBJ2-3 | once | TRBD2 | TRBV9 | TGTGCCAGCAGCGTAGTGCTAGCGGGACCGGGGGCAGATACGCAGTATTTT | CASSVVLAGPGADTQYF
16 | TRBJ2-3 | - | TRBD2 | TRBV5-1 | TGCGCCAGCAGCTTAAATAGCGGGAGTTTGACAGATACGCAGTATTTT | CASSLNSGSLTDTQYF
15 | TRBJ1-1 | - | - | TRBV6-4 | TGTGCCAGCAGTGACTCGAATCGGGGGAGGGCTGAAGCTTTCTTT | CASSDSNRGRAEAFF
14 | TRBJ1-4 | once | - | TRBV24-1 | TGTGCCACCAGCCAGGGGCCCTTGTCAGAAAAACTGTTTTTT | CATSQGPLSEKLFF
16 | TRBJ2-3 | - | - | TRBV24-1 | TGTGCCACCAGTGATCCAGGGAGGGGGTTCGAAGATACGCAGTATTTT | CATSDPGRGFEDTQYF
13 | TRBJ1-1 | - | TRBD1 | TRBV7-9 | TGTGCCAGCAGCTCTTCAGGGGGGTTTGAAGCTTTCTTT | CASSSSGGFEAFF
14 | TRBJ2-7 | - | - | TRBV15 | TGTGCCACCAGCAGAGACCTGGGCCCCTACGAGCAGTACTTC | CATSRDLGPYEQYF
14 | TRBJ1-2 | - | - | TRBV27 | TGTGCCAGCAGACCCCGAGGATCCGGGAGTGGCTACACCTTC | CASRPRGSGSGYTF
15 | TRBJ2-1 | - | - | TRBV4-1 | TGCGCCAGCAGCCAAGAGGAGCGGACCTACAATGAGCAGTTCTTC | CASSQEERTYNEQFF